This T cell receptor beta chain came from a study of spatial heterogeneity in lung cancer. The time point denotes: sample taken at primary tumor resection. TCRs were sequenced from unsorted whole RNA of tumor, nontumor lung or PBMC. TCRdb independently ran MiXCR on the 5' RACE reads; one entry per CDR3 protein. The sample has around 89,000 distinct CDR3 sequences, roughly 12% seen once. Concerning this clonotype: A much larger clone lies a single base off, so this may be a read error.

The germline V gene encodes CDR1 LGHNA and CDR2 YNFKEQ. The CDR3 length is 14 residues. The receptor was derived from a male donor with early-stage non-small cell lung cancer. Source: PBMCs, taken at surgery. V is TRBV4-2 and J is TRBJ2-7, with 8 bases aligning to TRBD1. CDR3 protein: CVSSQGTGAYEQYF. CDR3 coding DNA: TGTGTCAGCAGCCAAGGGACAGGAGCCTACGAGCAGTACTTC.